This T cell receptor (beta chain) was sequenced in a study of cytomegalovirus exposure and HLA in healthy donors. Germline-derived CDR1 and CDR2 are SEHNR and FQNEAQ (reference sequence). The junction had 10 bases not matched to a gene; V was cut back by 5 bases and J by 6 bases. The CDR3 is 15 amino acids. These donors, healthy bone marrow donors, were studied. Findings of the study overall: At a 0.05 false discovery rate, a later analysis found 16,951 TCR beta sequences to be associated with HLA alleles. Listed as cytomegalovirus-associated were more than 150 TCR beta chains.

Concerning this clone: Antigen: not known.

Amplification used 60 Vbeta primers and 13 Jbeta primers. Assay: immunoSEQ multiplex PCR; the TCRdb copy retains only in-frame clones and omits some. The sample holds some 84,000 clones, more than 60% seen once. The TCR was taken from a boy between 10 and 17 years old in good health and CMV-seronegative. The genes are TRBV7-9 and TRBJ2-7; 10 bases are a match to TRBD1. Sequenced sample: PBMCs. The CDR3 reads CASSPPGQGYLEQYF. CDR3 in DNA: TGTGCCAGCAGCCCCCCGGGACAGGGGTATCTCGAGCAGTACTTC. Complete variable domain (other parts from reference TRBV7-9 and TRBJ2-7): DTGVSQNPRHKITKRGQNVTFRCDPISEHNRLYWYRQTLGQGPEFLTYFQNEAQLEKSRLLSDRFSAERPKGSFSTLEIQRTEQGDSAMYLCASSPPGQGYLEQYFGPGTRLTVT.